This entry lists 25 T cell receptor beta chains sequenced from one sample in a study of regulatory and conventional T cells in RAG deficiency. This table comes from immunoSEQ multiplex PCR, and its TCRdb copy is limited to in-frame clones, with some not included. The sample lists 30,000 to 40,000 clones; 70% to 80% were seen once. Genomic DNA came from blood conventional CD4+ T cells gated CD25-low CD127-high. This sample also belongs to another study, concerning regulatory T cells. That work contributes: Primers: 52 TRBV forward and 13 TRBJ reverse.

The specimen was CD4+ effector T cells sorted from blood. Receptors originate from a human donor in good health.

This chain joins TRBV28 and TRBJ2-7, with 10 bases that match TRBD1. Germline lookup yields CDR1 MDHEN and CDR2 SYDVKM. Trimming took 3 bases from V and 6 from J; bases not matched to a gene: 5. There are 14 residues in the CDR3. CDR3 sequence: CASSFRDRGREQYF. The DNA of the CDR3 is TGTGCCAGCAGTTTCCGGGACAGGGGACGCGAGCAGTACTTC.

The chain employs TRBV5-1 and TRBJ1-5; no definite D call. Germline CDR1 and CDR2: SGHRS and YFSETQ. V gave up 4 bases and J gave up 3 bases, with 14 bases separating them. CDR3 length: 15 amino acids. This CDR3 reads CASSPGGRVNQPQHF. The CDR3 nucleotides are TGCGCCAGCAGCCCCGGCGGGAGAGTCAATCAGCCCCAGCATTTT.

This sequence joins TRBV15 and TRBJ1-4; D may be TRBD1 (6 bases). Trimming removed 1 base at V and 7 bases at J, with 10 bases between. Germline lookup yields CDR1 LNHNV and CDR2 YYDKDF (reference sequence). The CDR3 is 14 residues long. The chain's CDR3 is CATSRGQGFEKLFF. The CDR3 DNA sequence: TGTGCCACCAGCAGAGGGCAGGGGTTTGAAAAACTGTTTTTT.

The J gene is TRBJ2-1, the V gene TRBV30, with D possibly called TRBD1 or TRBD2 (6 bases each). Germline assignment: CDR1 GTSNPN and CDR2 SVGIG (reference sequence). The CDR3 runs to 12 residues. The V end was cut by 5 bases, the J end by 13 bases, with 18 bases between. CDR3 nucleotide sequence: TGTGCCTGGGGAAAGCGACAGGCGGGACAGTTCTTC. Translating gives CAWGKRQAGQFF.

Regarding this clone: The sample holds other DNA sequences that translate to the same CDR3. This chain connects TRBV13 to TRBJ1-5; no reliable D call. Trimming left V 0 bases short and J 1 base short, with 4 bases between. Germline-derived CDR1 and CDR2 are PRHDT and FYEKMQ (reference sequence). The CDR3 length is 14 residues. Written as DNA, the CDR3 is TGTGCCAGCAGCTTAGGCCTGAGCAATCAGCCCCAGCATTTT. Encoded protein: CASSLGLSNQPQHF. Together with reference TRBV13 and TRBJ1-5, the CDR3 gives the full variable domain: AAGVIQSPRHLIKEKRETATLKCYPIPRHDTVYWYQQGPGQDPQFLISFYEKMQSDKGSIPDRFSAQQFSDYHSELNMSSLELGDSALYFCASSLGLSNQPQHFGDGTRLSIL.

This clone has just a few counts. This chain joins TRBV2 and TRBJ2-1; D remains unclear. The CDR3 runs 10 residues. Trimming shortened V by 8 bases and J by 5 bases, and 4 bases separated the two germline ends. CDR1 and CDR2 from the germline V gene are SNHLY and FYNNEI. Here the CDR3 reads CASDDNEQFF. The CDR3 DNA sequence: TGTGCCAGCGATGACAATGAGCAGTTCTTC.

The gene calls are TRBV11-3 and TRBJ1-1; no clear D gene. Germline V gene lookup returns CDR1 SGHNT and CDR2 YENEEA. Deletions cut 3 bases from V and 1 base from J, with 9 bases between. The CDR3 is 14 amino acids. The CDR3 DNA reads as TGTGCCAGCAGCTTCGGTCGAGGGAACACTGAAGCTTTCTTT. Protein product: CASSFGRGNTEAFF.

This chain connects TRBV6-5 to TRBJ2-7; D not resolved. V shed 2 bases and J shed 4 bases, with 12 bases lying between them. Germline V gene lookup returns CDR1 MNHEY and CDR2 SVGAGI. The CDR3 sequence is 14 residues long. The CDR3 loop is CASSYNGDRYEQYF. The CDR3 coding sequence is TGTGCCAGCAGTTACAATGGTGATCGGTACGAGCAGTACTTC.

V gene TRBV29-1 combines with J gene TRBJ2-7, with D unclear. The CDR3 extends over 12 amino acids. Trimming stripped 4 bases from V and 1 base from J, with 8 bases between. From germline, CDR1 is SQVTM and CDR2 ANQGSEA. The CDR3 region is CSVGPGSYEQYF. CDR3 nucleotides: TGCAGCGTTGGTCCCGGGTCCTACGAGCAGTACTTC.

V gene TRBV20-1 combines with J gene TRBJ1-3, with a tentative D call TRBD1 (5 bases). The CDR3 extends over 11 amino acids. Trimming stripped 6 bases from V and 14 bases from J, with 17 bases between. Germline values: CDR1 DFQATT, CDR2 SNEGSKA (reference sequence). The CDR3 DNA reads TGCAGTGCACTCCAGGGTTATAGTCTATATTTT. This sequence encodes CSALQGYSLYF.

The chain is built from TRBV5-1 and TRBJ2-7, with a weak D call TRBD2 (5 bases). Germline V gene lookup returns CDR1 SGHRS and CDR2 YFSETQ. The V gene lost 0 bases and the J gene lost 7 bases, with 20 bases spanning the gap. This CDR3 is 16 amino acids long. CDR3 residues: CASSLVLGKLVGEQYF. CDR3 nucleotide sequence: TGCGCCAGCAGCTTGGTCCTCGGGAAGTTAGTGGGTGAGCAGTACTTC.

The chain uses TRBV28 and TRBJ1-2, with unresolved D. The CDR3 is 13 amino acids. Germline CDR1 is MDHEN and CDR2 is SYDVKM. Trimming took off 2 bases at V and 8 bases at J, with 12 bases between the two ends. CDR3 loop: CASSLIGTRGYTF. CDR3 coding DNA: TGTGCCAGCAGTTTAATCGGTACACGGGGCTACACCTTC.

This clone was detected a few times. The chain combines TRBV11-2 with TRBJ1-2; D not resolved. Germline V gene lookup returns CDR1 SGHAT and CDR2 FQNNGV. V shed 0 bases and J shed 3 bases, with 2 bases lying between them. The CDR3 loop spans 12 amino acids. CDR3 amino acids: CASSLDHYGYTF. The CDR3 DNA is TGTGCCAGCAGCTTAGACCACTATGGCTACACCTTC. The whole variable domain, filled in from reference TRBV11-2 and TRBJ1-2, reads EAGVAQSPRYKIIEKRQSVAFWCNPISGHATLYWYQQILGQGPKLLIQFQNNGVVDDSQLPKDRFSAERLKGVDSTLKIQPAKLEDSAVYLCASSLDHYGYTFGSGTRLTVV.

The genes are TRBV5-1 and TRBJ2-7; 7 bases are shared with TRBD1. Germline CDR1 SGHRS, CDR2 YFSETQ. The junction had 5 bases not matched to a gene; V was cut back by 0 bases and J by 2 bases. The CDR3 runs 15 residues. The CDR3 nucleotides are TGCGCCAGCAGCTTGGGGGGACAGAATACCTACGAGCAGTACTTC. Its protein is CASSLGGQNTYEQYF.

The V gene is TRBV7-6, the J gene TRBJ2-3, with 13 nucleotides matching TRBD2. This CDR3 region has 16 residues. J gave up 2 bases and V 4 bases, and 3 bases lay outside the gene matches. Germline values: CDR1 SGHVS, CDR2 FNYEAQ. CDR3 sequence: CASSSGLAGATDTQYF. CDR3 nucleotides: TGTGCCAGCAGCTCCGGACTAGCGGGGGCCACAGATACGCAGTATTTT.

This sequence joins TRBV5-4 and TRBJ2-7; possibly TRBD1 for D (5 bases). The CDR3 has 13 residues. With 4 bases removed from V and 4 bases from J, the gap between germline ends came to 12 bases. Germline loops: CDR1 SGHNT, CDR2 YYREEE (reference sequence). This CDR3 is CASSRGHLYEQYF. CDR3 sequence (DNA): TGTGCCAGCAGCCGAGGACACTTGTACGAGCAGTACTTC.

The V call is TRBV30, the J call TRBJ1-2; D perhaps matches TRBD1 (6 bases). The CDR3 runs 12 residues. In germline, CDR1 is GTSNPN, CDR2 SVGIG (reference sequence). The V gene lost 5 bases and the J gene lost 8 bases, with 15 bases spanning the gap. The CDR3, as DNA: TGTGCCTGGGATTTCAGGGGTGCGGGCTACACCTTC. It translates to CAWDFRGAGYTF.

This chain uses TRBV27 with TRBJ2-5; 9 bases are a match to TRBD1. After removal of 4 bases from V and 2 bases from J, the junction contained 5 bases not matched to a gene. The CDR3 length is 15 residues. Germline values: CDR1 MNHEY, CDR2 SMNVEV (reference sequence). This chain's CDR3 is CASSSRDRAQETQYF. The CDR3 region has the DNA TGTGCCAGCAGTTCCCGGGACAGGGCGCAAGAGACCCAGTACTTC.

The V call is TRBV7-8, the J call TRBJ2-3; no clear D gene. V was pared by 0 bases and J by 2 bases, with 6 bases between. Germline V gene data show CDR1 as SGHVS and CDR2 as FQNEAQ. CDR3 length equals 14 residues. The CDR3: CASSLAGHTDTQYF. In DNA form, the CDR3 reads TGTGCCAGCAGCTTAGCCGGCCACACAGATACGCAGTATTTT.

This chain links TRBV7-6 with TRBJ2-3, with D possibly being TRBD1 or TRBD2 (5 bases each). V dropped 5 bases and J dropped 1 base, with 10 bases sitting between them. Germline V CDR1 and CDR2: SGHVS, FNYEAQ. The CDR3 contains 14 residues. The DNA for the CDR3 is TGTGCCAGCAGCCCGTGGGACCGCACAGATACGCAGTATTTT. This encodes CASSPWDRTDTQYF.

V is TRBV6-1 and J is TRBJ1-6; TRBD1 aligns across 10 bases. CDR1 is MNHNS and CDR2 is SASEGT in the germline V gene. The V segment lost 3 bases and the J segment 11 bases; nucleotides outside the gene matches: 7. The CDR3 length is 15 residues. The DNA for the CDR3 is TGTGCCAGCAGTGAGCTTCGGGGACAGGGGACACCCCTCCACTTT. Protein sequence: CASSELRGQGTPLHF.

The V call is TRBV5-1, the J call TRBJ2-3, with TRBD2 matching 7 bases. This CDR3 region has 16 residues. Germline CDR1 is SGHRS and CDR2 is YFSETQ. V gave up 0 bases and J gave up 6 bases; unmatched junction bases: 10. The CDR3 protein is CASSLDPGLRPDTQYF. The CDR3 coding sequence is TGCGCCAGCAGCTTGGACCCGGGACTAAGGCCTGATACGCAGTATTTT. The variable domain in full, completed from reference TRBV5-1 and TRBJ2-3, reads KAGVTQTPRYLIKTRGQQVTLSCSPISGHRSVSWYQQTPGQGLQFLFEYFSETQRNKGNFPGRFSGRQFSNSRSEMNVSTLELGDSALYLCASSLDPGLRPDTQYFGPGTRLTVL.

This rearrangement joins TRBV15 to TRBJ1-5; D is unclear. The germline V gene encodes CDR1 LNHNV and CDR2 YYDKDF (reference sequence). Trimming cost V 8 bases and J 9 bases, with 5 bases left between them. The CDR3 length is 9 residues. For the CDR3, the DNA is TGTGCCACCGGGTCGCCCCAGCATTTT. It translates to CATGSPQHF.

This clone was detected only a few times. The chain uses TRBV18 and TRBJ2-5; D gene ambiguous. The germline V gene has CDR1 KGHSH and CDR2 LQKENI. Trimming shortened V by 2 bases and J by 5 bases, and 12 bases separated the two germline ends. The CDR3 spans 14 residues. CDR3 residues: CASSPGPGSETQYF. DNA for the CDR3: TGTGCCAGCTCACCAGGGCCGGGTTCGGAGACCCAGTACTTC.

In its sample, this clone was seen a few times. This sequence joins TRBV6-5 and TRBJ1-2; 7 positions agree with TRBD1. CDR3 size: 13 residues. Per the germline V gene, CDR1 is MNHEY and CDR2 is SVGAGI. The V gene end was trimmed by 4 bases and the J gene end by 13 bases; junction bases not matched to a gene: 12. CDR3 nucleotide sequence: TGTGCCAGCAGTTCCCGACAGGGAATATCGAGCACCTTC. It yields the protein CASSSRQGISSTF.